This T cell receptor beta chain stems from a study of T cells in tuberculosis. Per the germline V gene, CDR1 is SGHRS and CDR2 is YFSETQ. Trimming took 1 base from V and 3 from J; bases not matched to a gene: 5. The CDR3 runs 15 residues. Produced via immunoSEQ multiplex PCR; TCRdb's table is partial and in-frame only. This table holds around 30,000 clones, approximately 93% found once. The chain links TRBV5-1 to TRBJ1-2; 8 bases agree with TRBD1. This sequence originates from a donor aged 10-35 years with latent tuberculosis or without tuberculosis infection. Sequences were obtained from PBMCs. CDR3 sequence: CASSLSAGGDYGYTF. DNA for the CDR3: TGCGCCAGCAGCTTGTCAGCAGGGGGCGACTATGGCTACACCTTC.